These 25 T cell receptor beta chains were all obtained from the same sample, sequenced in a study of PD-1 blockade in classical Hodgkin lymphoma. Sequenced by immunoSEQ multiplex PCR; TCRdb stores in-frame clones only, minus some. This table has 15,000 to 20,000 clones, around 72% appearing once. Following autologous stem cell transplantation, relapse occurred in every patient, and exposure to brentuximab vedotin varied. Sample: peripheral blood mononuclear cells (PBMCs), taken at baseline. The receptor set was obtained from a human donor with classical Hodgkin lymphoma.

V gene TRBV25-1 combines with J gene TRBJ1-2; a weak D match, TRBD1 (6 bases). The germline CDR1 and CDR2 sequences are MGHDK and SYGVNS. This CDR3 contains 14 residues. V was trimmed by 1 base and J by 4 bases, leaving 10 bases between them. Here the CDR3 DNA reads TGTGCCAGCAGTGAATTGGACAGCGGCTATGGCTACACCTTC. Translating gives CASSELDSGYGYTF.

V usage is TRBV28 and J usage is TRBJ1-4; 7 bases map to TRBD1. Germline lookup yields CDR1 MDHEN and CDR2 SYDVKM. Trimming cost V 3 bases and J 7 bases; bases outside gene matches: 11. This CDR3 comprises 16 residues. CDR3 region: CASSLDGTATFEKLFF. The DNA for the CDR3 is TGTGCCAGCAGTTTGGATGGGACAGCCACTTTTGAAAAACTGTTTTTT.

This chain links TRBV12-2 with TRBJ2-2; TRBD2, the D gene given by the table, was not confirmed from the DNA. TRBV12-2 represents a pseudogene. This CDR3 has 19 amino acids. The CDR3 loop is CASRLVGWRRGPGTGELFF. CDR3 DNA sequence: TGTGCAAGTCGCTTAGTTGGCTGGCGGCGGGGCCCGGGCACCGGGGAGCTGTTTTTT.

The chain combines TRBV7-9 with TRBJ1-1; 8 bases agree with TRBD1. The CDR3 contains 14 residues. The junction had 7 bases not matched to a gene; V was cut back by 5 bases and J by 5 bases. Germline CDR1 SEHNR, CDR2 FQNEAQ (reference sequence). The CDR3 loop reads CASSPGGPGTEAFF. CDR3 nucleotide sequence: TGTGCCAGCAGCCCAGGGGGCCCGGGAACTGAAGCTTTCTTT.

The V gene is TRBV6-6, the J gene TRBJ1-2; tentative D call: TRBD1 (6 bases). CDR1 is MNHNY, CDR2 SVGAGI, per germline (reference sequence). The length of the CDR3 is 13 residues. V lost 6 bases, J lost 6 bases, and 14 bases lay in between. CDR3 loop: CASSSYRENGYTF. CDR3 DNA sequence: TGTGCCAGCAGCTCCTACAGGGAAAATGGCTACACCTTC.

This chain's CDR3 is CAWSYSDTEAFF. CDR3 coding DNA: TGTGCCTGGAGCTACAGCGACACTGAAGCTTTCTTT. This chain connects TRBV30 to TRBJ1-1; D remains ambiguous. This CDR3 is built from 12 residues. Germline CDR1 and CDR2: GTSNPN and SVGIG (reference sequence). Trimming took 3 bases from V and 3 from J, leaving 8 bases between them.

V gene TRBV28 combines with J gene TRBJ2-1; 10 positions agree with TRBD2. Germline V CDR1 and CDR2: MDHEN, SYDVKM. V shed 2 bases, J shed 4 bases, and the junction held 5 bases outside the gene matches. The CDR3 runs to 16 residues. CDR3 sequence: CASSLATSGWYNEQFF. CDR3 nucleotides: TGTGCCAGCAGTTTAGCGACTAGCGGGTGGTACAATGAGCAGTTCTTC.

The chain employs TRBV10-3 and TRBJ2-3, with D unclear. Germline V gives CDR1 ENHRY, CDR2 SYGVKD. Trimming removed 2 bases from V and 6 bases from J, with 6 bases in between. The CDR3 is made up of 12 amino acids. Written as DNA, the CDR3 is TGTGCCATCAGTGAGAACTATGATACGCAGTATTTT. It specifies CAISENYDTQYF.

This rearrangement joins TRBV4-1 to TRBJ2-7; 8 positions agree with TRBD1. V gave up 1 base and J gave up 3 bases; unmatched junction bases: 5. The germline gives CDR1 MGHRA, CDR2 YSYEKL. The CDR3 runs 15 residues. The CDR3 protein is CASSQAPTGVYEQYF. CDR3 nucleotide sequence: TGCGCCAGCAGCCAAGCCCCGACAGGGGTCTACGAGCAGTACTTC.

This chain links TRBV7-9 with TRBJ2-5; D gene unclear. The CDR3 length is 16 residues. The V end lost 5 bases, the J end lost 0 bases, and 16 bases lay between the germline ends. The V gene's germline CDR1 is SEHNR and CDR2 FQNEAQ (reference sequence). The CDR3 loop is CASSLFFVSHQETQYF. The CDR3 coding sequence is TGTGCCAGCAGCCTTTTTTTCGTTTCCCACCAAGAGACCCAGTACTTC.

Only one count was recorded for this clone. CDR3 amino acids: CASSLILRSDRGFYEQYF. DNA for the CDR3: TGCGCCAGCAGCCTAATCCTGCGGTCGGACAGGGGATTTTACGAGCAGTACTTC. This chain joins TRBV4-3 and TRBJ2-7, with 9 bases lining up with TRBD1. V trimming: 4 bases; J trimming: 4 bases; junction bases outside the gene matches: 17. Germline CDR1 and CDR2: LGHNA and YSLEER. The CDR3 contains 18 residues.

The chain has TRBV7-9 and TRBJ1-1; 7 bases match TRBD1. CDR3 length: 14 amino acids. After removal of 4 bases from V and 4 bases from J, the junction contained 6 bases not matched to a gene. Per germline, CDR1 SEHNR and CDR2 FQNEAQ (reference sequence). CDR3 loop: CASSSSYRGTEAFF. DNA of the CDR3: TGTGCCAGCAGCTCAAGTTACAGGGGCACTGAAGCTTTCTTT.

This clone came up a few times. The chain employs TRBV10-3 and TRBJ1-2; 11 bases fit TRBD1. CDR3 size: 13 residues. Germline CDR1 reads ENHRY; CDR2 reads SYGVKD. Losses at the gene ends were 3 bases for V and 7 bases for J; bases not matched to a gene: 1. The CDR3 DNA reads as TGTGCCATCAGTGAAGGACAGGGGGCTGGCTACACCTTC. Its protein is CAISEGQGAGYTF.

The chain joins TRBV4-1 to TRBJ1-5; possible D gene TRBD1, 5 bases. The length of the CDR3 is 15 residues. The V gene's germline CDR1 is MGHRA and CDR2 YSYEKL. The V gene lost 3 bases and the J gene lost 11 bases, with 20 bases spanning the gap. The chain's CDR3 is CASSQEPIQASSQHF. CDR3 DNA sequence: TGCGCCAGCAGCCAGGAGCCGATACAGGCGTCGTCCCAGCATTTT.

This chain connects TRBV6-1 to TRBJ1-1; D is ambiguous. This CDR3 is 13 amino acids long. Germline assignment: CDR1 MNHNS and CDR2 SASEGT. Trimming shortened V by 6 bases and J by 1 base, and 9 bases separated the two germline ends. In nucleotides, the CDR3 is TGTGCCAGCAGAAGGGCGGCGAACACTGAAGCTTTCTTT. Its translation: CASRRAANTEAFF.

The chain uses TRBV5-6 and TRBJ2-7; D remains ambiguous. Germline V gives CDR1 SGHDT, CDR2 YYEEEE. The V end was cut by 7 bases, the J end by 1 base, with 18 bases between. The CDR3 length is 15 residues. This CDR3 reads CASSLYSYRSYEQYF. DNA for the CDR3: TGTGCCAGCTCTTTGTACAGCTATAGATCCTACGAGCAGTACTTC. Complete variable domain (other parts from reference TRBV5-6 and TRBJ2-7): DAGVTQSPTHLIKTRGQQVTLRCSPKSGHDTVSWYQQALGQGPQFIFQYYEEEERQRGNFPDRFSGHQFPNYSSELNVNALLLGDSALYLCASSLYSYRSYEQYFGPGTRLTVT.

The V call is TRBV5-6, the J call TRBJ1-2, with D uncertain. This CDR3 has 16 residues. V lost 4 bases and J lost 2, with 18 bases in between. Germline V gene data show CDR1 as SGHDT and CDR2 as YYEEEE. Here the CDR3 DNA reads TGTGCCAGCAGCCCCCTCGCAGAGGGATTAAACTATGGCTACACCTTC. It is translated as CASSPLAEGLNYGYTF.

The genes are TRBV6-1 and TRBJ1-5; TRBD1 agrees at 8 bases. V dropped 3 bases and J dropped 9; count of bases not matched to a gene: 16. The CDR3 consists of 17 residues. Germline CDR1 MNHNS, CDR2 SASEGT. CDR3 in amino acids: CASSDPRQGSWVAPQHF. CDR3 DNA sequence: TGTGCCAGCAGTGACCCCAGACAGGGGTCGTGGGTAGCGCCCCAGCATTTT.

The rearrangement uses TRBV9 and TRBJ2-1; perhaps D is TRBD1 or TRBD2 (5 bases each). Germline-derived CDR1 and CDR2 are SGDLS and YYNGEE. The germline V and J ends were trimmed by 3 bases and 9 bases, with 28 bases remaining between them. This CDR3 has 18 residues. CDR3 sequence reads: CASSAGASHQRGRGEQFF. Written as DNA, the CDR3 is TGTGCCAGCAGCGCTGGGGCTAGCCATCAGAGGGGCCGTGGTGAGCAGTTCTTC.

This rearrangement joins TRBV30 to TRBJ2-7; 8 bases line up with TRBD1. CDR3 length equals 13 residues. The germline V gene has CDR1 GTSNPN and CDR2 SVGIG (reference sequence). J lost 4 bases, V lost 4 bases, and 6 bases had no gene match. This CDR3 is CAWNRQGRYEQYF. The CDR3 DNA is TGTGCCTGGAACCGACAGGGGCGATACGAGCAGTACTTC.

The chain has TRBV7-8 and TRBJ1-4; D ambiguous. Germline lookup yields CDR1 SGHVS and CDR2 FQNEAQ. V lost 0 bases and J lost 6, with 5 bases in between. The CDR3 runs 13 residues. Here the CDR3 reads CASSLAIDEKLFF. The CDR3 nucleotides are TGTGCCAGCAGCTTAGCGATAGATGAAAAACTGTTTTTT.

The CDR3 loop reads CASSRLRTGGEQFF. The CDR3 coding sequence is TGTGCCAGCAGCCGACTACGTACGGGAGGTGAGCAGTTCTTC. The V call is TRBV9, the J call TRBJ2-1; 7 nucleotides line up with TRBD2. The CDR3 covers 14 residues. The germline V gene has CDR1 SGDLS and CDR2 YYNGEE. V shed 4 bases and J 9 bases; nucleotides not matched to a gene: 10.

The V and J genes are TRBV28 and TRBJ1-5; D is perhaps TRBD1 (5 bases). The ends were cut back, 1 base at V and 1 base at J, with 8 bases in the middle. Germline assignment: CDR1 MDHEN and CDR2 SYDVKM. This CDR3 is 15 amino acids long. CDR3 DNA sequence: TGTGCCAGCAGTTTATCAGAGGGGAGCAATCAGCCCCAGCATTTT. The encoded protein is CASSLSEGSNQPQHF.

This chain's CDR3 is CASSTPAGGVHTEAFF. For the CDR3, the DNA is TGTGCCAGCAGTACTCCTGCGGGGGGGGTTCACACTGAAGCTTTCTTT. This chain links TRBV2 with TRBJ1-1, with TRBD1 as a possible D gene (5 bases). The germline V gene encodes CDR1 SNHLY and CDR2 FYNNEI. The CDR3 covers 16 residues. V was cut by 5 bases and J by 3 bases, with 19 bases left in between.

This clone has just a few counts. This rearrangement joins TRBV2 to TRBJ2-3; D unresolved. The CDR3 runs to 11 residues. The V end lost 5 bases, the J end lost 4 bases, and 4 bases lay between the germline ends. Germline lookup yields CDR1 SNHLY and CDR2 FYNNEI. The CDR3 DNA sequence: TGTGCCAGCAGTTTTCCAGATACGCAGTATTTT. Its translation is CASSFPDTQYF.